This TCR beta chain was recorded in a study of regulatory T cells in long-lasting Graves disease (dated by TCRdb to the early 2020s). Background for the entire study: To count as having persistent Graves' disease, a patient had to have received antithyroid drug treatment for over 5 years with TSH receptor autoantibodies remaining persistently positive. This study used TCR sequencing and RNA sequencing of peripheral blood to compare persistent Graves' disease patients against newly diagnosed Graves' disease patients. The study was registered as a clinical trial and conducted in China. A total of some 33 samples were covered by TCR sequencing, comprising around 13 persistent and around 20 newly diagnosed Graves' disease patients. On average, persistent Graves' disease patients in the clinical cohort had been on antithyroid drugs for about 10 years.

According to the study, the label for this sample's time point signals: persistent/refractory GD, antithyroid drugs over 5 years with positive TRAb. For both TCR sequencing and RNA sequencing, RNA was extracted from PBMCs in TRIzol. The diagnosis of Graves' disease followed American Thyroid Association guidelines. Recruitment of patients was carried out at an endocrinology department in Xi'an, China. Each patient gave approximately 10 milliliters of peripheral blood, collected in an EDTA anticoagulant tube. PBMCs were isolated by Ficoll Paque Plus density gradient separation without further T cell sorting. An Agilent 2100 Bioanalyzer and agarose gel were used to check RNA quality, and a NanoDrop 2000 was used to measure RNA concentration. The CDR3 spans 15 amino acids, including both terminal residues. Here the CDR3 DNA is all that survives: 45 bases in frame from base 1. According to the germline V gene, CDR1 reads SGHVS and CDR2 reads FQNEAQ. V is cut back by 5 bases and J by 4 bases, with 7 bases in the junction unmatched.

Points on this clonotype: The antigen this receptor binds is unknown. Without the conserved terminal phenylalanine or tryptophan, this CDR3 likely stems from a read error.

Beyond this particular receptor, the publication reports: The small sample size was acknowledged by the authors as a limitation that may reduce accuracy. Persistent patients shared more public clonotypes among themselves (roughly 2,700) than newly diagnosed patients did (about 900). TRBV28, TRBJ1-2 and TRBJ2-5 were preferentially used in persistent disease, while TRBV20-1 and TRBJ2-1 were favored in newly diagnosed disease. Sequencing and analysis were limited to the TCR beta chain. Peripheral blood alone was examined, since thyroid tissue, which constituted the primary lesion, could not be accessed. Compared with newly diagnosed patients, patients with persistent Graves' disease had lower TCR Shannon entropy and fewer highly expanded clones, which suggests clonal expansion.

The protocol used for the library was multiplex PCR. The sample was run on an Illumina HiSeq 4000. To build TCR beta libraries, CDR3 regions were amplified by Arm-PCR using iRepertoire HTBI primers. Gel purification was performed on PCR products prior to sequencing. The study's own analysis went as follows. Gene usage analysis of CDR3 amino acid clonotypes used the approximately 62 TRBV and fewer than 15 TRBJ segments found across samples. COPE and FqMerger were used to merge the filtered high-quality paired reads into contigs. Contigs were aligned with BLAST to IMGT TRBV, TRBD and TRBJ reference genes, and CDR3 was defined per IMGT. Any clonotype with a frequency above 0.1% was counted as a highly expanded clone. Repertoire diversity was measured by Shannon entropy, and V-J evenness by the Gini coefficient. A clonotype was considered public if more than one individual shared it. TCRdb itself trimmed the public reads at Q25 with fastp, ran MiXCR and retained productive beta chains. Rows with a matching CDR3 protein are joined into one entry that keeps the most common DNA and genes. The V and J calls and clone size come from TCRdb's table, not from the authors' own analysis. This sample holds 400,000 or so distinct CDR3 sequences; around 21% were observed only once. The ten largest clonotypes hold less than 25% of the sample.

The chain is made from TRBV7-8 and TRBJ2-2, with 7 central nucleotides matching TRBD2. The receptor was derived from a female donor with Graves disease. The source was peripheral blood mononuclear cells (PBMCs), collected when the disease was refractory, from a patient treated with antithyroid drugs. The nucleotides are TGTGCCAGCAGCCCGGAGGGACTACTCACCGGGGAGCTGTTTCTT. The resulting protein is CASSPEGLLTGELFL.